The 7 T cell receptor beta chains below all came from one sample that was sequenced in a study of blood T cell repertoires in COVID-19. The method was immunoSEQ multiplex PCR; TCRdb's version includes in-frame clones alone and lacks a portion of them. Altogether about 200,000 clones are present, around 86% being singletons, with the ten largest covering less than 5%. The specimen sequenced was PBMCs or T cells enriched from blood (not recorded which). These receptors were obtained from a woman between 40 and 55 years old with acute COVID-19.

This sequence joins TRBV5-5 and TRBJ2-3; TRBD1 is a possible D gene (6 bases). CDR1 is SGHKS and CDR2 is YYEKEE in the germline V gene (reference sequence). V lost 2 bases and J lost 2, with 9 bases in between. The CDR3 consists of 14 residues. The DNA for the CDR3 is TGTGCCAGCAGCTTCGGGACATACACAGATACGCAGTATTTT. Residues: CASSFGTYTDTQYF.

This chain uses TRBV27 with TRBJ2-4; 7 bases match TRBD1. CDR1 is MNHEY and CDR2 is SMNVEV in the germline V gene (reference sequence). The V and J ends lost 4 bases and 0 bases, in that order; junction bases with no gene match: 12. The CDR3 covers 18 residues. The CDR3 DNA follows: TGTGCCAGCAGTTCACCCTGGACAGGCAAAATAGCCAAAAACATTCAGTACTTC. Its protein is CASSSPWTGKIAKNIQYF.

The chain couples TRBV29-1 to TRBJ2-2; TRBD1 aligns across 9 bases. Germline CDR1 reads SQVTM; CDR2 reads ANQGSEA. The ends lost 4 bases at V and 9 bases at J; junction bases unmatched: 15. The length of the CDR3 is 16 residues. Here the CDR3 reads CSVGGDRGLWDRELFF. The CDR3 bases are TGCAGCGTTGGGGGAGACAGGGGGTTATGGGACCGGGAGCTGTTTTTT.

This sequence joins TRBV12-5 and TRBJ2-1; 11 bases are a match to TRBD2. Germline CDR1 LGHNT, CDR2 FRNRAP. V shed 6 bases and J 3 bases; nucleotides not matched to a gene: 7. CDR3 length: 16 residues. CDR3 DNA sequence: TGTGCTAGTGGCGGCACGGGACTAGCGGACTACAATGAGCAGTTCTTC. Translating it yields CASGGTGLADYNEQFF.

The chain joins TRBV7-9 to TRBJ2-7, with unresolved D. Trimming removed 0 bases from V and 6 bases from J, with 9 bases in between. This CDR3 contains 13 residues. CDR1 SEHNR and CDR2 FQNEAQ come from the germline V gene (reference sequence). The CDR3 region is CASSLALGFEQYF. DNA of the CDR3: TGTGCCAGCAGCTTAGCGCTCGGGTTCGAGCAGTACTTC.

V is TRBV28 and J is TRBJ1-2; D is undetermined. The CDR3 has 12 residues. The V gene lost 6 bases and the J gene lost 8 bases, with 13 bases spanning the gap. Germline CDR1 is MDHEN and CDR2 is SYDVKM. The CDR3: CASRPQQDGYTF. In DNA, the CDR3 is TGTGCCAGCAGGCCACAGCAAGACGGCTACACCTTC.

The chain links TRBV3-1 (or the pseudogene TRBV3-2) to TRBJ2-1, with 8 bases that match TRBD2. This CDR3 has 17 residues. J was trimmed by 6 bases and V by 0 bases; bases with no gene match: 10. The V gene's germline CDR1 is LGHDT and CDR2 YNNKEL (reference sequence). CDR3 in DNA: TGTGCCAGCAGCCAAGATACCTTCGGACTAGCTGTCAATGAGCAGTTCTTC. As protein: CASSQDTFGLAVNEQFF.